This TCR beta chain was retrieved from a study of blood T cell repertoires in COVID-19. Trimming cost V 6 bases and J 6 bases; bases outside gene matches: 5. This CDR3 contains 13 residues. As handled by the study authors: By means of reference gene primer amplification, nucleated cell counts were estimated. Here immunoSEQ multiplex PCR was the method, and the copy in TCRdb shows in-frame clones only, minus some. V and J calls plus clone size are reproduced from that table; the DNA served to infer D and trimming. The data contain about 300,000 clones, under 90% of them seen just once; the ten biggest clones take up 10%.

Material for sequencing was PBMCs or T cells enriched from blood (not recorded which). This clonotype originated in a woman aged 18-30 years who had recovered from COVID-19. This chain connects TRBV12-3 or TRBV12-4 to TRBJ1-2; 9 bases are shared with TRBD1. CDR3 sequence: CASSRDRGNGYTF. The CDR3 region has the DNA TGTGCCAGCAGCCGTGACAGGGGGAATGGCTACACCTTC.